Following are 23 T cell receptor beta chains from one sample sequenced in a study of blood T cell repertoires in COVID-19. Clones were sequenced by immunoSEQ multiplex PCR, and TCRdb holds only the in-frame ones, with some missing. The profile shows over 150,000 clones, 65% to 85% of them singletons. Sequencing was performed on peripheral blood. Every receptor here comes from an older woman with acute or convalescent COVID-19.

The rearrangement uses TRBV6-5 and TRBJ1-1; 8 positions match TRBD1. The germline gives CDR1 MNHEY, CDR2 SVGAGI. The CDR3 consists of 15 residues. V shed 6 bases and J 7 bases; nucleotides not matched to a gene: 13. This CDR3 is CASRKGQVDMSEAFF. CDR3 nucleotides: TGTGCCAGCAGGAAGGGACAGGTCGATATGAGTGAAGCTTTCTTT.

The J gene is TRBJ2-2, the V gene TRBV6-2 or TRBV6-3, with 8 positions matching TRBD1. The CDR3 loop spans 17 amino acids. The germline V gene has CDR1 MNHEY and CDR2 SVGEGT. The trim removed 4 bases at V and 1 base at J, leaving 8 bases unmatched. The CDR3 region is CASSLETGQVNTGELFF. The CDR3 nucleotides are TGTGCCAGCAGTTTAGAAACGGGACAGGTGAACACCGGGGAGCTGTTTTTT.

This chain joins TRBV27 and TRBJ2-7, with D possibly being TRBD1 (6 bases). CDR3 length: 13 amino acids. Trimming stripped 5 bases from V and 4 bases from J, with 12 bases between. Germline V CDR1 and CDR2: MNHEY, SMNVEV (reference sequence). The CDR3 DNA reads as TGTGCCAGCAGTAACAGGGTGCTATACGAGCAGTACTTC. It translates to CASSNRVLYEQYF.

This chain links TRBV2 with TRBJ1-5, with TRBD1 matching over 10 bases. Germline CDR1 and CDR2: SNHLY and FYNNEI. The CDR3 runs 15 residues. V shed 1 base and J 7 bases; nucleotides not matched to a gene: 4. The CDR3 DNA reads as TGTGCCAGCAGTGAAGGACGACAGGGGGCACAGCCCCAGCATTTT. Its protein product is CASSEGRQGAQPQHF.

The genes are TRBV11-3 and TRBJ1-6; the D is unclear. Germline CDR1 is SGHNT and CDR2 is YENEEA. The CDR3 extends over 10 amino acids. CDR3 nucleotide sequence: TGTGCGCGCCGGGATTCACCCCTCCACTTT. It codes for CARRDSPLHF.

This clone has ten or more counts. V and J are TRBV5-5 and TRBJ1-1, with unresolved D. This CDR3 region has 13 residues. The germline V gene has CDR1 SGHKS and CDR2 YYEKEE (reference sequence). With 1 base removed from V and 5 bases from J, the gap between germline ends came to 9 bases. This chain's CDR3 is CASSLSDRTEAFF. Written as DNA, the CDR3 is TGTGCCAGCAGCTTGAGCGATAGGACTGAAGCTTTCTTT.

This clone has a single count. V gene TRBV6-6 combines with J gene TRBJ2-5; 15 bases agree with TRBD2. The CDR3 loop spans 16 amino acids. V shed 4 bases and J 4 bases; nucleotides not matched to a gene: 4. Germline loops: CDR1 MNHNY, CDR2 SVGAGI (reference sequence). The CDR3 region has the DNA TGTGCCAGCAGTTGGGGACTAGCGGGGGGTGGAGAGACCCAGTACTTC. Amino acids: CASSWGLAGGGETQYF.

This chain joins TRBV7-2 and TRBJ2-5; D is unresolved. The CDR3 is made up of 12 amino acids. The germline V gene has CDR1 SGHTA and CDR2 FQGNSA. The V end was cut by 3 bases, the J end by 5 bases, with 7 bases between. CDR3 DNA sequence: TGTGCCAGCAGCTTGAGGTTGGAGACCCAGTACTTC. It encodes CASSLRLETQYF.

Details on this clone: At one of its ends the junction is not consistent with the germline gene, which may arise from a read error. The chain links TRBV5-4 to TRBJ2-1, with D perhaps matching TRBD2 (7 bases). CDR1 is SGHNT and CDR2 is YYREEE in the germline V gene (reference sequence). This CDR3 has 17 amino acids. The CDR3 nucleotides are TGTGCCAGCAGATTGGGTTGGGGGGGCCATTCCTACAATGAGCAGTTCTTC. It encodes CASRLGWGGHSYNEQFF.

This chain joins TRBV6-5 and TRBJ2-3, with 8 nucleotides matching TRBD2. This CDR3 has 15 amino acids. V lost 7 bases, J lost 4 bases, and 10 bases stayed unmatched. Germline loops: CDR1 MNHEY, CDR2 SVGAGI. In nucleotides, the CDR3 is TGTGCCAGCACCGTTAGCGGGGCGGGCTCAGATACGCAGTATTTT. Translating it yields CASTVSGAGSDTQYF.

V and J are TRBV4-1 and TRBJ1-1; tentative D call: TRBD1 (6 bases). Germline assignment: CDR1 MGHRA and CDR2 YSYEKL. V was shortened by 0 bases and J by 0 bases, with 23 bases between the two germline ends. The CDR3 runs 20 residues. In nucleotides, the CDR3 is TGCGCCAGCAGCCAAGAGCCGGGAACAGGGAAGAAGGACATGAACACTGAAGCTTTCTTT. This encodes CASSQEPGTGKKDMNTEAFF.

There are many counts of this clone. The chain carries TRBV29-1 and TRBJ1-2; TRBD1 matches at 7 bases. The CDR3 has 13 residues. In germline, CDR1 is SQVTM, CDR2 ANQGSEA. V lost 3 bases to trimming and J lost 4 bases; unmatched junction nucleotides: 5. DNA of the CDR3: TGCAGCGTTGACGGACAGGCCAGCTATGGCTACACCTTC. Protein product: CSVDGQASYGYTF.

The CDR3: CASSRGENTEAFF. The CDR3 coding sequence is TGTGCCAGCAGTCGCGGTGAGAACACTGAAGCTTTCTTT. The rearrangement joins TRBV6-5 to TRBJ1-1, with no clear D. Germline V CDR1 and CDR2: MNHEY, SVGAGI. The CDR3 sequence is 13 residues long. With 5 bases removed from V and 1 base from J, the gap between germline ends came to 8 bases.

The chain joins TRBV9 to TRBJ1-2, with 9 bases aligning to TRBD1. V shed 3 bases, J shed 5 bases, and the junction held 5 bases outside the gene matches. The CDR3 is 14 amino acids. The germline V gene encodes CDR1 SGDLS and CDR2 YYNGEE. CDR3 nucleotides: TGTGCCAGCAGCGCGACAGGGGGGAGGTATGGCTACACCTTC. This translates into CASSATGGRYGYTF. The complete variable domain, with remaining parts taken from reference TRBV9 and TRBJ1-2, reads DSGVTQTPKHLITATGQRVTLRCSPRSGDLSVYWYQQSLDQGLQFLIQYYNGEERAKGNILERFSAQQFPDLHSELNLSSLELGDSALYFCASSATGGRYGYTFGSGTRLTVV.

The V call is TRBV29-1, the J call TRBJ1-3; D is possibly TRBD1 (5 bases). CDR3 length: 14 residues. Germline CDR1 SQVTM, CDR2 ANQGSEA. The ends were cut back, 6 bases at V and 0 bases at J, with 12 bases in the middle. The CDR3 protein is CSVATGGSGNTIYF. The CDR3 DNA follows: TGCAGCGTGGCGACGGGGGGCTCTGGAAACACCATATATTTT.

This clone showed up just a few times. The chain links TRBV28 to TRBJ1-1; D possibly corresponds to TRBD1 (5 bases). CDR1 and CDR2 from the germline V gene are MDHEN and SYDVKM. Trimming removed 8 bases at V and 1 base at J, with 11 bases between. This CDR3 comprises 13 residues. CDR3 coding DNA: TGTGCCAGCTATCGGGGGTCGAACACTGAAGCTTTCTTT. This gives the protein CASYRGSNTEAFF.

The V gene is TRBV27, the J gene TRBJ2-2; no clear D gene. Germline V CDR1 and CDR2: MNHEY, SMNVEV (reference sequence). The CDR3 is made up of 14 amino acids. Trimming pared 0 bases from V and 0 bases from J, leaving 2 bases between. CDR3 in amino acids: CASSLSANTGELFF. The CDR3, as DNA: TGTGCCAGCAGTTTATCCGCGAACACCGGGGAGCTGTTTTTT.

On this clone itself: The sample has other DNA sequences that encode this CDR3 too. The CDR3: CASKIRGGRAGELFF. In DNA form, the CDR3 reads TGTGCCAGCAAGATTCGGGGGGGACGGGCCGGGGAGCTGTTTTTT. The chain employs TRBV5-4 and TRBJ2-2; 8 bases fit TRBD2. Per germline, CDR1 SGHNT and CDR2 YYREEE (reference sequence). V gave up 6 bases and J gave up 6 bases; unmatched junction bases: 10. The CDR3 has 15 amino acids.

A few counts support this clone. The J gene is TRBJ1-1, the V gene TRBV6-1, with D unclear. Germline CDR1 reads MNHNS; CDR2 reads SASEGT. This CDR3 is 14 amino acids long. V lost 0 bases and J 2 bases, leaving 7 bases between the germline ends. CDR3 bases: TGTGCCAGCAGTGAAGCGGGCCCAAACACTGAAGCTTTCTTT. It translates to CASSEAGPNTEAFF.

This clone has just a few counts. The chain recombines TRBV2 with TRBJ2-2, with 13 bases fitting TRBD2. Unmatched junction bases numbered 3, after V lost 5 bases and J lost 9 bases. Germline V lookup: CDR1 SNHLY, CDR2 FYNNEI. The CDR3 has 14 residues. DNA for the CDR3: TGTGCCAGCAGTACTAGCGGGGGGGACCGGGAGCTGTTTTTT. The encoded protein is CASSTSGGDRELFF.

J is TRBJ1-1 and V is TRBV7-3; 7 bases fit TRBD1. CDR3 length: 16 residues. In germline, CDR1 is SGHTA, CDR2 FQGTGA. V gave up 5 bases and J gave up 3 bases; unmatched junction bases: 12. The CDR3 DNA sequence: TGTGCCAGCAGCCAACAAAGACAGGGATTGGACACTGAAGCTTTCTTT. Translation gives CASSQQRQGLDTEAFF.

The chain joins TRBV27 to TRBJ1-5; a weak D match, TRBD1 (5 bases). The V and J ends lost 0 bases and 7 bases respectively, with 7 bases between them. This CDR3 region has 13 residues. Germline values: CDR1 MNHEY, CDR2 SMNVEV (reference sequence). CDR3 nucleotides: TGTGCCAGCAGTTTATCCAGGGTGCAGCCCCAGCATTTT. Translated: CASSLSRVQPQHF.

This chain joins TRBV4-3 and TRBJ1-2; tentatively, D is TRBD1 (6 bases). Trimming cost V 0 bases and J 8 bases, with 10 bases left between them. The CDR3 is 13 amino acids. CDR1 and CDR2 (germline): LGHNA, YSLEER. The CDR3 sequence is CASSQDTRGGYTF. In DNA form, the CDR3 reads TGCGCCAGCAGCCAAGATACGAGGGGGGGCTACACCTTC.